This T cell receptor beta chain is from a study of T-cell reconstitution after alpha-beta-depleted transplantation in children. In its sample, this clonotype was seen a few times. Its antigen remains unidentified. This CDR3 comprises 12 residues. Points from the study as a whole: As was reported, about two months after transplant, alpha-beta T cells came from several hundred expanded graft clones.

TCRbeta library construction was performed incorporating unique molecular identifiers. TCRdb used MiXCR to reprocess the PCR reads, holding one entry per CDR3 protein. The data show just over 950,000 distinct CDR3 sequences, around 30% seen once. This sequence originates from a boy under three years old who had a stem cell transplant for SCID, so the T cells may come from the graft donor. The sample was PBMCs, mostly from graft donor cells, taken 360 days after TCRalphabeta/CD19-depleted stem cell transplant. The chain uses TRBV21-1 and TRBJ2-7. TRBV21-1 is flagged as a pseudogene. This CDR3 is CASILLSYEQYF. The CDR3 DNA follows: TGTGCCAGCATCTTACTCTCCTACGAGCAGTACTTC.